The 7 T cell receptor beta chains given below trace back to one sample, sequenced in a study of blood T cell repertoires in COVID-19. The assay was immunoSEQ multiplex PCR, and TCRdb's table has in-frame clones only and misses some. The table includes 250,000 to 350,000 clones, roughly 89% detected once. Source material: PBMCs or T cells enriched from blood (not recorded which). These receptors were obtained from a woman aged 45-65 years who had been exposed to COVID-19.

The chain has TRBV4-1 and TRBJ1-4, with 7 bases matching TRBD1. V lost 1 base and J lost 4; bases outside the gene matches: 3. This CDR3 has 15 residues. Germline CDR1 reads MGHRA; CDR2 reads YSYEKL. CDR3 in amino acids: CASSQGGQINEKLFF. The CDR3 bases are TGCGCCAGCAGCCAAGGGGGACAGATTAATGAAAAACTGTTTTTT.

The chain uses TRBV29-1 and TRBJ1-2; TRBD1 agrees at 8 bases. V was clipped by 6 bases and J by 0 bases; unmatched bases: 9. The CDR3 extends over 15 amino acids. CDR1 is SQVTM and CDR2 is ANQGSEA in the germline V gene. CDR3 nucleotide sequence: TGCAGCGTGCCCAGGGACAGGACGGCTAACTATGGCTACACCTTC. Its protein is CSVPRDRTANYGYTF.

This clone was picked up one time. The chain employs TRBV4-1 and TRBJ2-7; 7 bases map to TRBD1. V gave up 6 bases and J gave up 5 bases; unmatched junction bases: 10. The V gene's germline CDR1 is MGHRA and CDR2 YSYEKL. The CDR3 contains 14 residues. The CDR3 here is CASRKEGAVNEQYF. The CDR3 DNA follows: TGCGCCAGCAGGAAAGAGGGGGCAGTAAACGAGCAGTACTTC.

This clone occurred a few times. CDR3 DNA: TGTGCCAGCAGCTTACTAGCGGGGACGAACCAAGAGACCCAGTACTTC. Translation: CASSLLAGTNQETQYF. J is TRBJ2-5 and V is TRBV2; 10 bases map to TRBD2. The germline V gene has CDR1 SNHLY and CDR2 FYNNEI. The CDR3 contains 16 residues. V was pared by 6 bases and J by 0 bases, with 7 bases of the junction left unmatched.

V gene TRBV5-1 combines with J gene TRBJ1-2, with D unresolved. The CDR3 covers 15 residues. CDR1 and CDR2 from the germline V gene are SGHRS and YFSETQ. Trimming took off 4 bases at V and 8 bases at J, with 21 bases between the two ends. CDR3 nucleotide sequence: TGCGCCAGCAGCACCAACACCCGAGGGAGCGACGGCTACACCTTC. Translation gives CASSTNTRGSDGYTF.

The CDR3 coding sequence is TGTGCCAGCAGGGAGACAGGGGTGGGCTACGAGCAGTACTTC. Translated: CASRETGVGYEQYF. The rearrangement uses TRBV6-5 and TRBJ2-7; 8 positions match TRBD1. With V trimmed by 6 bases and J by 3 bases, 7 bases remained unmatched. The CDR3 is 14 amino acids. The V gene's germline CDR1 is MNHEY and CDR2 SVGAGI.

This chain links TRBV5-6 with TRBJ1-2, with 7 bases matching TRBD1. Losses at the gene ends were 4 bases for V and 0 bases for J; bases not matched to a gene: 6. Germline CDR1 reads SGHDT; CDR2 reads YYEEEE. This CDR3 contains 15 residues. DNA of the CDR3: TGTGCCAGCAGCCGTCACAGGGGCCCTAACTATGGCTACACCTTC. Translating gives CASSRHRGPNYGYTF.